Shown below are 16 T cell receptor beta chains from a single sample sequenced in a study of T cells after yellow fever vaccination. Each CDR3 protein is one row after TCRdb ran MiXCR on the 5' RACE reads. The sample has roughly 85,000 distinct CDR3 sequences, 13% seen once. The specimen comprised CD8+ T cells not binding an NS4B(214-222) dextramer, sorted from PBMCs, sampled less than 25 days after the first yellow fever vaccination. The receptors stem from a man in his late teens or twenties who received the YFV17D yellow fever vaccine.

This clonotype came up a few times. The chain combines TRBV12-3 or TRBV12-4 with TRBJ2-3, with 9 nucleotides matching TRBD1. V trimming: 6 bases; J trimming: 1 base; junction bases outside the gene matches: 8. This CDR3 contains 16 residues. The CDR3, as DNA: TGTGCCAGCAGCCAAGGGACAGGGCGAGGCACAGATACGCAGTATTTT. Amino acid sequence: CASSQGTGRGTDTQYF.

There are a few counts of this clonotype. The V and J genes are TRBV12-3 or TRBV12-4 and TRBJ2-7, with 9 bases identical to TRBD1. The CDR3 has 14 amino acids. J was trimmed by 2 bases and V by 6 bases; bases with no gene match: 5. DNA for the CDR3: TGTGCCAGCAGGCCCGGGACAGGGACCTACGAGCAGTACTTC. It yields the protein CASRPGTGTYEQYF.

The V gene is TRBV12-3 or TRBV12-4, the J gene TRBJ2-2, with TRBD1 as a possible D gene (5 bases). CDR3 length: 14 residues. Trimming left V 6 bases short and J 5 bases short, with 13 bases between. CDR3 bases: TGTGCCAGCAGGGCGGTTAAGGGGACCGGGGAGCTGTTTTTT. Protein product: CASRAVKGTGELFF.

This chain connects TRBV27 to TRBJ1-6; unclear D gene. V lost 6 bases and J lost 2, with 11 bases in between. The germline gives CDR1 MNHEY, CDR2 SMNVEV (reference sequence). The CDR3 length is 15 residues. In DNA form, the CDR3 reads TGTGCCAGCAGCCCCCTTCTTCCCTATAATTCACCCCTCCACTTT. Translation gives CASSPLLPYNSPLHF.

The CDR3 sequence: CASSKGRLSTDTQYF. In DNA, the CDR3 is TGTGCCAGCAGCAAAGGTCGGCTGAGCACAGATACGCAGTATTTT. J is TRBJ2-3 and V is TRBV21-1. TRBV21-1 is given as a pseudogene. This CDR3 region has 15 residues.

This sequence joins TRBV7-8 and TRBJ2-7; 13 bases map to TRBD2. With 5 bases clipped from V and 4 bases from J, the junction kept 11 bases outside the gene matches. Germline V lookup: CDR1 SGHVS, CDR2 FQNEAQ. The CDR3 spans 17 residues. The CDR3 coding sequence is TGTGCCAGCAGCACAAGACTAGCGGGGGGCCGAGGGTACGAGCAGTACTTC. As protein: CASSTRLAGGRGYEQYF.

This clonotype has just a few counts. The rearrangement joins TRBV7-9 to TRBJ1-1; 7 nucleotides match TRBD1. Germline V CDR1 and CDR2: SEHNR, FQNEAQ (reference sequence). After removal of 9 bases from V and 1 base from J, the junction contained 14 bases not matched to a gene. CDR3 length equals 16 residues. CDR3 residues: CASQVDRARENTEAFF. As DNA, the CDR3 is TGTGCCAGTCAAGTCGACAGGGCCAGGGAGAACACTGAAGCTTTCTTT.

This clonotype was found a few times. V gene TRBV7-2 combines with J gene TRBJ2-3; D unresolved. The CDR3 is 12 residues long. From germline, CDR1 is SGHTA and CDR2 FQGNSA. V lost 1 base, J lost 6 bases, and 5 bases lay in between. The CDR3 here is CASSLGRDTQYF. Here the CDR3 DNA reads TGTGCCAGCAGCTTAGGGCGGGATACGCAGTATTTT.

The genes are TRBV15 and TRBJ1-3; D is unresolved. The germline gives CDR1 LNHNV, CDR2 YYDKDF (reference sequence). V was pared by 3 bases and J by 0 bases, with 9 bases between. The CDR3 length is 15 residues. The CDR3 here is CATSRDRSSGNTIYF. CDR3 sequence (DNA): TGTGCCACCAGCAGGGACCGGAGCTCTGGAAACACCATATATTTT.

The V and J genes are TRBV12-3 or TRBV12-4 and TRBJ2-5; D ambiguous. There are 13 residues in the CDR3. V lost 3 bases, J lost 2 bases, and 7 bases lay in between. This chain's CDR3 is CASSFILQETQYF. CDR3 nucleotides: TGTGCCAGCAGTTTCATACTTCAAGAGACCCAGTACTTC.

This chain uses TRBV7-8 with TRBJ2-5, with TRBD2 matching 15 bases. Germline loops: CDR1 SGHVS, CDR2 FQNEAQ. The J segment lost 3 bases and the V segment lost 4 bases, leaving 9 bases of the junction unmatched. The CDR3 length is 18 residues. The CDR3 spells CASSSGTSGGSLKETQYF. CDR3 DNA: TGTGCCAGCAGCTCCGGGACTAGCGGGGGGTCCTTAAAAGAGACCCAGTACTTC.

The table lists this clonotype with a few counts. The rearrangement uses TRBV20-1 and TRBJ1-1; D remains ambiguous. Germline lookup yields CDR1 DFQATT and CDR2 SNEGSKA (reference sequence). The CDR3 spans 11 residues. With 4 bases removed from V and 11 bases from J, the gap between germline ends came to 14 bases. CDR3 in amino acids: CSATSEVQAFF. In DNA form, the CDR3 reads TGCAGTGCTACCAGCGAGGTTCAGGCTTTCTTT.

This clonotype was seen a handful of times. The V call is TRBV11-2, the J call TRBJ2-1, with TRBD1 identical over 10 bases. The CDR3 has 15 amino acids. The V gene end was trimmed by 4 bases and the J gene end by 9 bases; junction bases not matched to a gene: 9. Germline assignment: CDR1 SGHAT and CDR2 FQNNGV. CDR3 coding DNA: TGTGCCAGCAGCTCTAGGACAGGGGGTGGTATTGAGCAGTTCTTC. This sequence encodes CASSSRTGGGIEQFF.

The chain uses TRBV5-1 and TRBJ2-5; D gene unclear. Trimming took 0 bases from V and 1 from J, leaving 7 bases between them. Per germline, CDR1 SGHRS and CDR2 YFSETQ. The CDR3 runs to 14 residues. In DNA, the CDR3 is TGCGCCAGCAGCTTGGGTTACCTCCAAGAGACCCAGTACTTC. Residues: CASSLGYLQETQYF. The whole variable domain, remainder taken from reference TRBV5-1 and TRBJ2-5, is KAGVTQTPRYLIKTRGQQVTLSCSPISGHRSVSWYQQTPGQGLQFLFEYFSETQRNKGNFPGRFSGRQFSNSRSEMNVSTLELGDSALYLCASSLGYLQETQYFGPGTRLLVL.

V usage is TRBV5-4 and J usage is TRBJ2-1; D call uncertain. The CDR3 totals 13 residues. The germline V and J ends were trimmed by 0 bases and 5 bases, with 6 bases remaining between them. The V gene's germline CDR1 is SGHNT and CDR2 YYREEE (reference sequence). As DNA, the CDR3 is TGTGCCAGCAGCTTGGGGTACGACAATGAGCAGTTCTTC. It specifies CASSLGYDNEQFF.

This clonotype was observed a handful of times. Here the CDR3 DNA reads TGTGCCAGCAGCAAGAATGAGCAGTTCTTC. It codes for CASSKNEQFF. This chain links TRBV5-5 with TRBJ2-1; D call uncertain. Germline loops: CDR1 SGHKS, CDR2 YYEKEE (reference sequence). V lost 4 bases to trimming and J lost 7 bases, with 3 bases between them. The CDR3 consists of 10 residues.